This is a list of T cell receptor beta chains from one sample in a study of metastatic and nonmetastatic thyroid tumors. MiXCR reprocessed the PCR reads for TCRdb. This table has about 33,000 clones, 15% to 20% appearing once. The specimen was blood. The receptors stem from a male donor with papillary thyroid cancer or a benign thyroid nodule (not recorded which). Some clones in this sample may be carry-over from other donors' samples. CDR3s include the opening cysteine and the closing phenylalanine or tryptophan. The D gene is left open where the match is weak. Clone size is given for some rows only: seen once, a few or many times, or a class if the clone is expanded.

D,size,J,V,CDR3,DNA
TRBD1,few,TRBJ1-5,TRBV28,CASSSHSRQGNQSQHF,TGTGCCAGCAGTTCCCACAGTCGACAGGGCAATCAGTCCCAGCATTTT
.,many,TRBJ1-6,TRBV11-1,CASSHLTAGPNSPLHF,TGTGCCAGCAGCCACCTAACCGCAGGGCCTAATTCACCCCTCCACTTT
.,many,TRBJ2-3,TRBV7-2,CASSRDSSTDTQYF,TGTGCCAGCAGCCGGGACTCAAGCACAGATACGCAGTATTTT
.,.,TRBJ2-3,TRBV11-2,CASSLDVGADTQYF,TGTGCCAGCAGCTTAGATGTCGGGGCAGATACGCAGTATTTT
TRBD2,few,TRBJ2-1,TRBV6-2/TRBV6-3,CASITGLAGAISEQFF,TGTGCCAGCATAACAGGACTAGCGGGAGCCATAAGTGAGCAGTTCTTC
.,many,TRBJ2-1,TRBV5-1,CASSKGRDYNEQFF,TGCGCCAGCAGCAAAGGACGGGACTACAATGAGCAGTTCTTC
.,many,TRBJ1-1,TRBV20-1,CSAYLTGLGTEAFF,TGCAGTGCTTACCTTACAGGGCTGGGCACTGAAGCTTTCTTT
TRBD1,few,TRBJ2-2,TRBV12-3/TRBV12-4,CASRGRQGSTGELFF,TGTGCCAGCAGGGGTCGACAGGGGAGCACCGGGGAGCTGTTTTTT
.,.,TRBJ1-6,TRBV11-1,CASSWRGSPLHF,TGTGCCAGCAGCTGGAGGGGTTCACCCCTCCACTTT
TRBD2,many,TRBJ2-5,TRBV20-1,CSFQREWETQYF,TGCAGTTTCCAGCGGGAGTGGGAGACCCAGTACTTC
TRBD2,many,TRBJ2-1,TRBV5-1,CASSLLPSGGANEQFF,TGCGCCAGCAGCTTGTTACCTAGCGGGGGTGCAAATGAGCAGTTCTTC
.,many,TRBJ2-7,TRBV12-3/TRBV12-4,CASRPDYPSYEQYF,TGTGCCAGCAGACCGGACTACCCTTCCTACGAGCAGTACTTC
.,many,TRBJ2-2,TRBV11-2,CASSLVRGNTGELFF,TGTGCCAGCAGCTTAGTTCGGGGGAACACCGGGGAGCTGTTTTTT
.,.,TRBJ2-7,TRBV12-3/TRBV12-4,CASSPAGSGYEQYF,TGTGCCAGCAGCCCGGCAGGGTCAGGCTACGAGCAGTACTTC
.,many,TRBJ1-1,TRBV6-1,CASSATANTEAFF,TGTGCCAGCAGTGCTACAGCGAACACTGAAGCTTTCTTT
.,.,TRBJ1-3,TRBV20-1,CSARDNGNTIYF,TGCAGTGCTAGAGACAACGGAAACACCATATATTTT
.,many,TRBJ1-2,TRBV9,CASSVGLADDYGYTF,TGTGCCAGCAGCGTAGGGTTGGCGGACGACTATGGCTACACCTTC
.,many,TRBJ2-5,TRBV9,CASRGDLEETQYF,TGTGCCAGCAGAGGGGACTTAGAAGAGACCCAGTACTTC
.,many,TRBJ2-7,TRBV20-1,CSARDTGVIQTFYEQYF,TGCAGTGCTAGAGATACTGGCGTGATACAAACCTTCTACGAGCAGTACTTC
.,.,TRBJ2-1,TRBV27,CASSGSESSYNEQFF,TGTGCCAGCAGCGGATCGGAGAGCTCCTACAATGAGCAGTTCTTC
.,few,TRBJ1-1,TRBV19,CASSSAEGNTEAFF,TGTGCCAGTAGTTCGGCAGAAGGAAACACTGAAGCTTTCTTT
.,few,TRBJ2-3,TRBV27,CASSSRLAGVGGTDTQYF,TGTGCCAGCAGTTCGCGTCTAGCTGGAGTGGGTGGAACAGATACGCAGTATTTT
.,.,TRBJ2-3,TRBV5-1,CARRASAILAGTDTQYF,TGCGCCAGAAGAGCAAGCGCCATACTAGCTGGCACAGATACGCAGTATTTT
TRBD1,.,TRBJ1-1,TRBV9,CASSVTGVVGIEAFF,TGTGCCAGCAGCGTTACAGGGGTCGTTGGCATTGAAGCTTTCTTT
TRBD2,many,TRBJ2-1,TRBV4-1,CASSQLGLAGENEQFF,TGCGCCAGCAGCCAGCTCGGACTAGCGGGGGAAAATGAGCAGTTCTTC
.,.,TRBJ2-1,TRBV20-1,CSASQGSSSYNEQFF,TGCAGTGCTAGTCAGGGTTCGAGCTCCTACAATGAGCAGTTCTTC
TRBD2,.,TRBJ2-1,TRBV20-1,CSARGGTSGNGEQFF,TGCAGTGCTAGAGGGGGGACTAGCGGGAATGGAGAGCAGTTCTTC
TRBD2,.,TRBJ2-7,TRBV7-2,CAGSLVWLAGGEQYF,TGTGCCGGCAGCTTAGTATGGCTAGCGGGAGGGGAGCAGTACTTC
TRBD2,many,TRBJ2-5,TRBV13,CASSGPHTSGGARGEETQYF,TGTGCCAGCAGCGGACCACACACTAGCGGGGGGGCCCGTGGAGAAGAGACCCAGTACTTC
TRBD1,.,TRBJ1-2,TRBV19,CASRDREGYGYTF,TGTGCCAGTAGGGACAGGGAGGGCTATGGCTACACCTTC
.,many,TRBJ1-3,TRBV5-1,CASRGSGNTIYF,TGCGCCAGCAGGGGGTCTGGAAACACCATATATTTT
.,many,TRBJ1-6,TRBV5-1,CASSLGRVRDNSPLHF,TGCGCCAGCAGCTTGGGGCGGGTTCGGGATAATTCACCCCTCCACTTT
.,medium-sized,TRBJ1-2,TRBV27,CASRFQAAQNYGYTF,TGTGCCAGCAGGTTCCAGGCAGCACAGAACTATGGCTACACCTTC
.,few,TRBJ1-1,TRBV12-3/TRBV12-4,CASSFGGATEAFF,TGTGCCAGCAGTTTCGGGGGGGCTACTGAAGCTTTCTTT
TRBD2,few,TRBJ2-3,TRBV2,CASRLAGDANTQYF,TGTGCCAGCAGACTAGCGGGAGATGCAAATACGCAGTATTTT
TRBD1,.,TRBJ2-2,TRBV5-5,CASSATGLDTGELFF,TGTGCCAGCAGCGCGACAGGGTTGGACACCGGGGAGCTGTTTTTT
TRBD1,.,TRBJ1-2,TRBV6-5,CASSSREVQGLGYTF,TGTGCCAGCAGTTCCCGGGAAGTACAGGGGCTTGGCTACACCTTC
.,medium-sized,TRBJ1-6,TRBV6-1,CASSEAVGGREFTFSPLHF,TGTGCCAGCAGTGAAGCGGTTGGCGGCCGGGAGTTTACATTTTCACCCCTCCACTTT
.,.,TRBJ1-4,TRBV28,CASSSRALNEKLFF,TGTGCCAGCAGTTCAAGGGCGCTGAATGAAAAACTGTTTTTT
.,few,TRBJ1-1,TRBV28,CASSPGLGAGNEAFF,TGTGCCAGCAGTCCCGGGTTAGGGGCCGGCAATGAAGCTTTCTTT
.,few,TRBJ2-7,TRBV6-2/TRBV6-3,CASIRDVPLYEQYF,TGTGCCAGCATCCGTGACGTCCCCCTCTACGAGCAGTACTTC
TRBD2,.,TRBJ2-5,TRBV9,CASIAMTSGGATEETQYF,TGTGCCAGCATCGCAATGACTAGCGGGGGCGCCACCGAAGAGACCCAGTACTTC
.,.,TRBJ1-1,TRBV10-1,CASSESKGRTEAFF,TGCGCCAGCAGTGAGTCGAAAGGGAGGACTGAAGCTTTCTTT
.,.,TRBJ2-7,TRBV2,CASSDLSGRASLCEQYF,TGTGCCAGCAGTGACCTTAGCGGTAGGGCCAGTTTGTGCGAGCAGTACTTC
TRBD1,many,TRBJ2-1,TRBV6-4,CASSPGQGFDSNEQFF,TGTGCCAGCAGTCCGGGACAGGGGTTTGATTCCAATGAGCAGTTCTTC
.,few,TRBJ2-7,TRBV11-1,CASSLEYSLHPYEQYF,TGTGCCAGCAGCTTAGAGTACAGCCTCCACCCCTACGAGCAGTACTTC
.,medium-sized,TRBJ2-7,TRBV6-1,CASKQGFGEQYF,TGTGCCAGCAAACAGGGTTTTGGCGAGCAGTACTTC
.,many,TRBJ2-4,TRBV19,CASSDSYLQYF,TGTGCCAGTAGTGACAGCTACTTACAGTACTTC
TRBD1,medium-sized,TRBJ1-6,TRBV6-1,CASSNRDRGNSPLHF,TGTGCCAGCAGTAACCGGGACAGGGGTAATTCACCCCTCCACTTT
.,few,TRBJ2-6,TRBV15,CTTIREPGSGANVLTF,TGTACCACCATCAGAGAACCGGGGTCTGGGGCCAACGTCCTGACTTTC